What follows are 22 T cell receptor beta chains derived from one specimen sequenced in a study of T cell responses to AZD1222 COVID-19 vaccine. The method was immunoSEQ multiplex PCR; TCRdb's version includes in-frame clones alone and lacks a portion of them. The sample shows roughly 100,000 clones, nearly 90% of them seen only once. The starting material was peripheral blood, obtained on day 0 of AZD1222 vaccination. The receptors were sampled from an adult in good health.

The chain joins TRBV4-3 to TRBJ1-2; D call uncertain. The CDR3 contains 14 residues. Germline lookup yields CDR1 LGHNA and CDR2 YSLEER. Trimming removed 0 bases at V and 6 bases at J, with 11 bases between. The CDR3 bases are TGCGCCAGCAGCCAAGACCGGAGTATGGATGGCTACACCTTC. Its protein product is CASSQDRSMDGYTF.

In its sample, this clone was seen a few times. The V call is TRBV5-4, the J call TRBJ1-1, with D perhaps TRBD1 (5 bases). Germline assignment: CDR1 SGHNT and CDR2 YYREEE (reference sequence). The V end was cut by 0 bases, the J end by 3 bases, with 12 bases between. The CDR3 contains 15 residues. In nucleotides, the CDR3 is TGTGCCAGCAGCTTGGTAGACGTCAGGGACACTGAAGCTTTCTTT. Translation: CASSLVDVRDTEAFF.

J is TRBJ2-2 and V is TRBV19; possibly TRBD1 or TRBD2 for D (5 bases each). The CDR3 extends over 14 amino acids. In germline, CDR1 is LNHDA, CDR2 SQIVND (reference sequence). V was pared by 6 bases and J by 4 bases, with 12 bases between. The CDR3 DNA reads TGTGCCAGTAGCCTACGAGGGGTCACCGGGGAGCTGTTTTTT. Its translation is CASSLRGVTGELFF.

This rearrangement joins TRBV27 to TRBJ1-2, with 8 bases fitting TRBD1. This CDR3 has 15 amino acids. The V gene end was trimmed by 5 bases and the J gene end by 2 bases; junction bases not matched to a gene: 7. Germline values: CDR1 MNHEY, CDR2 SMNVEV (reference sequence). Here the CDR3 reads CASSHHRTGNYGYTF. In nucleotides, the CDR3 is TGTGCCAGCAGTCACCACCGGACAGGGAACTATGGCTACACCTTC.

The chain employs TRBV5-1 and TRBJ1-1, with unresolved D. CDR1 is SGHRS and CDR2 is YFSETQ in the germline V gene. V shed 6 bases and J shed 1 base, with 10 bases lying between them. The CDR3 sequence is 13 residues long. The CDR3 loop reads CASTPRPNTEAFF. In nucleotides, the CDR3 is TGCGCCAGCACCCCACGGCCGAACACTGAAGCTTTCTTT.

This clone was counted a single time. The germline gene is not matched at one end of the junction; a read error may be the cause. The chain carries TRBV7-7 and TRBJ2-1; 7 positions agree with TRBD1. The CDR3 consists of 15 residues. Germline assignment: CDR1 SSHAT and CDR2 FNYEAQ (reference sequence). The CDR3 nucleotides read TGTGCTAGCAGCTTAGTGCCAGGGGGTGCCAATGAGCAGTTCTTC. Translation gives CASSLVPGGANEQFF. The complete variable domain, with remaining parts taken from reference TRBV7-7 and TRBJ2-1, reads GAGVSQSPRYKVTKRGQDVTLRCDPISSHATLYWYQQALGQGPEFLTYFNYEAQPDKSGLPSDRFSAERPEGSISTLTIQRTEQRDSAMYRCASSLVPGGANEQFFGPGTRLTVL.

V is TRBV7-6 and J is TRBJ1-3, with D perhaps matching TRBD1 (5 bases). The CDR3 consists of 15 residues. The V and J ends lost 2 bases and 0 bases respectively, with 8 bases between them. CDR1 and CDR2 (germline): SGHVS, FNYEAQ. The CDR3 protein is CASSLSGTSGNTIYF. CDR3 bases: TGTGCCAGCAGCTTAAGTGGGACCTCTGGAAACACCATATATTTT.

The chain links TRBV7-9 to TRBJ1-6, with D tentatively TRBD1 (6 bases). This CDR3 is 17 amino acids long. The V gene's germline CDR1 is SEHNR and CDR2 FQNEAQ (reference sequence). V lost 5 bases and J 6 bases, leaving 20 bases between the germline ends. The CDR3 coding sequence is TGTGCCAGCAGCCCCGGGGGGGCAGGGAACGGTAATTCACCCCTCCACTTT. It encodes CASSPGGAGNGNSPLHF.

This chain joins TRBV4-1 and TRBJ2-1; 7 nucleotides match TRBD2. The CDR3 covers 17 residues. The trim removed 2 bases at V and 4 bases at J, leaving 11 bases unmatched. The germline CDR1 and CDR2 sequences are MGHRA and YSYEKL. The CDR3: CASSQTAGASGYNEQFF. The CDR3 DNA sequence: TGCGCCAGCAGCCAAACCGCCGGGGCTAGCGGATACAATGAGCAGTTCTTC.

The chain uses TRBV5-6 and TRBJ2-5; possibly TRBD1 or TRBD2 for D (6 bases each). Germline assignment: CDR1 SGHDT and CDR2 YYEEEE. The CDR3 runs 15 residues. Trimming left V 4 bases short and J 4 bases short, with 17 bases between. CDR3 nucleotide sequence: TGTGCCAGCAGCCAGGGACACGGAGGGGGAGAGACCCAGTACTTC. It encodes CASSQGHGGGETQYF.

The chain recombines TRBV19 with TRBJ2-5, with TRBD2 matching over 13 bases. Germline CDR1 reads LNHDA; CDR2 reads SQIVND (reference sequence). With 6 bases clipped from V and 3 bases from J, the junction kept 7 bases outside the gene matches. The CDR3 consists of 16 residues. The CDR3 DNA reads as TGTGCCAGTAGACCCGGACTAGCGGGAGTAGAAGAGACCCAGTACTTC. Its translation is CASRPGLAGVEETQYF.

This clone came up a few times. The chain combines TRBV7-2 with TRBJ1-4; the D gene is possibly TRBD1 (6 bases). The CDR3 extends over 13 amino acids. Germline V lookup: CDR1 SGHTA, CDR2 FQGNSA. Between the trimmed V and J ends, which lost 3 bases and 8 bases, there was a span of 10 bases. CDR3: CASSLSGQEKLFF. The CDR3, as DNA: TGTGCCAGCAGCTTGAGCGGACAGGAAAAACTGTTTTTT.

V is TRBV25-1 and J is TRBJ1-1; TRBD1 aligns across 10 bases. Trimming at V came to 4 bases and at J to 5 bases, leaving 4 bases not matched to a gene. The CDR3 spans 14 residues. Germline CDR1 and CDR2: MGHDK and SYGVNS. CDR3 residues: CASSVPGQGTEAFF. CDR3 DNA sequence: TGTGCCAGCAGTGTGCCGGGACAGGGGACTGAAGCTTTCTTT.

The rearrangement joins TRBV25-1 to TRBJ2-2; D uncertain. Trimming cost V 1 base and J 6 bases, with 6 bases left between them. The CDR3 spans 13 residues. Germline-derived CDR1 and CDR2 are MGHDK and SYGVNS. DNA of the CDR3: TGTGCCAGCAGTGAATCGTTTCCCGGGGAGCTGTTTTTT. It specifies CASSESFPGELFF. The full variable domain, in which reference TRBV25-1 and TRBJ2-2 provide the parts outside the CDR3, is EADIYQTPRYLVIGTGKKITLECSQTMGHDKMYWYQQDPGMELHLIHYSYGVNSTEKGDLSSESTVSRIRTEHFPLTLESARPSHTSQYLCASSESFPGELFFGEGSRLTVL.

Here the CDR3 DNA reads TGTGCCAGCAGCTTAGTCAGCGGACTAGCGGGACTTAAGACCCAGTACTTC. Translated: CASSLVSGLAGLKTQYF. The chain couples TRBV7-2 to TRBJ2-5; TRBD2 matches at 12 bases. Losses at the gene ends were 1 base for V and 6 bases for J; bases not matched to a gene: 9. The CDR3 is 17 residues long. Germline lookup yields CDR1 SGHTA and CDR2 FQGNSA.

The chain joins TRBV19 to TRBJ1-5, with a tentative D call TRBD1 (5 bases). V gave up 4 bases and J gave up 2 bases, with 15 bases separating them. The CDR3 contains 16 residues. Germline V lookup: CDR1 LNHDA, CDR2 SQIVND (reference sequence). This chain's CDR3 is CASSTVGGAGNQPQHF. CDR3 DNA sequence: TGTGCCAGTAGTACTGTTGGAGGGGCTGGCAATCAGCCCCAGCATTTT. The full variable domain, with the rest looked up from reference TRBV19 and TRBJ1-5, is DGGITQSPKYLFRKEGQNVTLSCEQNLNHDAMYWYRQDPGQGLRLIYYSQIVNDFQKGDIAEGYSVSREKKESFPLTVTSAQKNPTAFYLCASSTVGGAGNQPQHFGDGTRLSIL.

The V gene is TRBV18, the J gene TRBJ2-7, with 10 bases aligning to TRBD2. The CDR3 spans 15 residues. J gave up 5 bases and V 4 bases, and 8 bases lay outside the gene matches. CDR1 is KGHSH and CDR2 is LQKENI in the germline V gene. CDR3 in amino acids: CASSRASGGYNEQYF. Written as DNA, the CDR3 is TGTGCCAGCTCACGCGCTAGCGGGGGTTATAACGAGCAGTACTTC.

This clone was found once. This chain uses TRBV29-1 with TRBJ2-5; D is possibly TRBD1 (5 bases). The germline V gene has CDR1 SQVTM and CDR2 ANQGSEA. The V and J ends lost 6 bases and 1 base respectively, with 9 bases between them. The CDR3 totals 12 residues. CDR3 in amino acids: CSVATAQETQYF. The CDR3 DNA sequence: TGCAGCGTGGCGACAGCCCAAGAGACCCAGTACTTC. Combining the CDR3 with reference TRBV29-1 and TRBJ2-5 gives the whole variable domain SAVISQKPSRDICQRGTSLTIQCQVDSQVTMMFWYRQQPGQSLTLIATANQGSEATYESGFVIDKFPISRPNLTFSTLTVSNMSPEDSSIYLCSVATAQETQYFGPGTRLLVL.

The chain is built from TRBV2 and TRBJ2-7; 8 nucleotides agree with TRBD1. CDR1 SNHLY and CDR2 FYNNEI come from the germline V gene. CDR3 length equals 14 residues. Trimming removed 10 bases from V and 2 bases from J; junction bases left unmatched: 10. The CDR3 region has the DNA TGTGCCACCACAGGGGGAACAGGACCCTACGAGCAGTACTTC. Its translation: CATTGGTGPYEQYF.

The CDR3 reads CSVVDGELFF. The CDR3, as DNA: TGCAGCGTTGTTGACGGGGAGCTGTTTTTT. The V call is TRBV29-1, the J call TRBJ2-2; D remains ambiguous. The CDR3 runs 10 residues. The V gene lost 4 bases and the J gene lost 7 bases, with 4 bases spanning the gap. The germline gives CDR1 SQVTM, CDR2 ANQGSEA.

The rearrangement uses TRBV2 and TRBJ2-5; D uncertain. Between the trimmed V and J ends, which lost 1 base and 5 bases, there was a span of 5 bases. Germline values: CDR1 SNHLY, CDR2 FYNNEI. The CDR3 spans 12 residues. CDR3 coding DNA: TGTGCCAGCAGTGAAGGGTCCGAGACCCAGTACTTC. Its protein is CASSEGSETQYF.

This clone was seen only a few times. The CDR3: CASSYGGQTSQPQHF. DNA of the CDR3: TGTGCCAGCAGTTACGGGGGACAGACCAGTCAGCCCCAGCATTTT. The gene calls are TRBV6-2 or TRBV6-3 and TRBJ1-5; 7 positions agree with TRBD1. With V trimmed by 2 bases and J by 6 bases, 7 bases remained unmatched. Germline V gene sequence: CDR1 MNHEY, CDR2 SVGEGT. This CDR3 region has 15 residues.